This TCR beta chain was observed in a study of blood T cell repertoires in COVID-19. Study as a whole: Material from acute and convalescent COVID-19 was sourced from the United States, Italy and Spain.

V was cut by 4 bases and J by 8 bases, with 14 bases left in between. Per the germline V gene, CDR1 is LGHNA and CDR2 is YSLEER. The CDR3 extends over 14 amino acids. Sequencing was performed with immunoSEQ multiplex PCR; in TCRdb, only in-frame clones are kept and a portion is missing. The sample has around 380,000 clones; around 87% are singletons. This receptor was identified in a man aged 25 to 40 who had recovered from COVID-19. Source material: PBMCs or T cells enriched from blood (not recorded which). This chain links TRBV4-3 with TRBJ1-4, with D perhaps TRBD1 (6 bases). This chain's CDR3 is CASSPGQSYEKLFF. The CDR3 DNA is TGCGCCAGCAGCCCCGGACAGTCATACGAAAAACTGTTTTTT.